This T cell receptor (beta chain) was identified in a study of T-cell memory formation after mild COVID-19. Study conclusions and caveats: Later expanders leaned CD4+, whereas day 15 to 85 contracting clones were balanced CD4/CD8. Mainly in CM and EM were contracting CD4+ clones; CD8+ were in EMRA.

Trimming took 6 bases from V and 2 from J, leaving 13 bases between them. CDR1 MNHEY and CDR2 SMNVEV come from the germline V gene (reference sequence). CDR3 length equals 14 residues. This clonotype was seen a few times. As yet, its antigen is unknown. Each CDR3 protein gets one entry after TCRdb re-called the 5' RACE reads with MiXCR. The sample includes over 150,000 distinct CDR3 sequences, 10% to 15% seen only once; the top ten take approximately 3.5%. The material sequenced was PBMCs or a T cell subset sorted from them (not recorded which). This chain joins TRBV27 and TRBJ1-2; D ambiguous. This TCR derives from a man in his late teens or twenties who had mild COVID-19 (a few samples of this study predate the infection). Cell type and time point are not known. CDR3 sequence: CASSKSRTNYGYTF. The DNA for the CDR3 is TGTGCCAGCAGCAAATCCAGGACCAACTATGGCTACACCTTC.